Below, one TCR beta chain is given with its context. The antigen remains undetermined. These data belong to a study of T cell responses to AZD1222 COVID-19 vaccine. Study-level findings and limits: Two AZD1222 administrations were followed by greater Spike-specific TCR breadth and depth.

This CDR3 contains 13 residues. Trimming took 5 bases from V and 6 from J, leaving 10 bases between them. Germline V gene data show CDR1 as MNHNY and CDR2 as SVGAGI (reference sequence). Sequencing used immunoSEQ multiplex PCR; TCRdb keeps in-frame clones, though not all of them. The table records around 140,000 clones, about 88% of them present only once. Source: peripheral blood, taken on day 0 of AZD1222 vaccination. The receptor was isolated from an adult in good health. The chain uses TRBV6-6 and TRBJ2-2, with D uncertain. The CDR3 here is CASSVRLAGELFF. CDR3 nucleotide sequence: TGTGCCAGCAGTGTTCGTCTGGCCGGGGAGCTGTTTTTT.